These 5 T cell receptor beta chains were all obtained from the same sample, sequenced in a study of T cells after yellow fever vaccination. TCRdb passed the 5' RACE reads through MiXCR, listing each CDR3 protein once. The sample has more than 350,000 distinct CDR3 sequences, 11% seen once. The input for sequencing was PBMCs, taken on the day of the first yellow fever vaccination. The receptors derive from a man aged 18-30 years who received the YFV17D yellow fever vaccine.

This clonotype was observed a handful of times. In DNA, the CDR3 is TGTGCCAGCAGTCCCGGACAGCCCCAGGATACGCAGTATTTT. Translation gives CASSPGQPQDTQYF. The chain links TRBV7-3 to TRBJ2-3, with D tentatively TRBD1 (6 bases). Germline CDR1 reads SGHTA; CDR2 reads FQGTGA. The CDR3 totals 14 residues. V lost 6 bases to trimming and J lost 6 bases, with 16 bases between them.

The J gene is TRBJ2-5, the V gene TRBV7-2; D is unclear. The CDR3 is 14 amino acids. Germline V gene data show CDR1 as SGHTA and CDR2 as FQGNSA. V was cut by 4 bases and J by 5 bases, with 14 bases left in between. CDR3 in DNA: TGTGCCAGCAGCTCACCCCCCCCCGATGAGACCCAGTACTTC. Its protein product is CASSSPPPDETQYF. The variable domain in full, completed from reference TRBV7-2 and TRBJ2-5, reads GAGVSQSPSNKVTEKGKDVELRCDPISGHTALYWYRQSLGQGLEFLIYFQGNSAPDKSGLPSDRFSAERTGGSVSTLTIQRTQQEDSAVYLCASSSPPPDETQYFGPGTRLLVL.

The chain employs TRBV27 and TRBJ2-2, with D perhaps TRBD1 or TRBD2 (5 bases each). CDR3 length: 19 residues. The germline V gene has CDR1 MNHEY and CDR2 SMNVEV (reference sequence). Trimming removed 6 bases from V and 3 bases from J, with 26 bases in between. CDR3 sequence: CASRRVVGAVGLDTGELFF. DNA of the CDR3: TGTGCCAGCAGGCGCGTAGTCGGGGCGGTAGGTTTGGACACCGGGGAGCTGTTTTTT.

The sample holds a few counts of this clonotype. V is TRBV6-5 and J is TRBJ2-1, with 7 bases matching TRBD2. The V segment lost 6 bases and the J segment 5 bases; nucleotides outside the gene matches: 13. CDR1 and CDR2 from the germline V gene are MNHEY and SVGAGI. The CDR3 is 16 amino acids. The CDR3 region is CASSYGASGANNEQFF. The CDR3 DNA follows: TGTGCCAGCAGCTACGGGGCGAGCGGGGCCAACAATGAGCAGTTCTTC.

This clonotype was seen only a few times. The rearrangement links TRBV3-1 to TRBJ1-1; D call uncertain. Between the trimmed V and J ends, which lost 1 base and 3 bases, there was a span of 9 bases. Germline CDR1 LGHDT, CDR2 YNNKEL (reference sequence). This CDR3 is 14 amino acids long. The CDR3 DNA reads TGTGCCAGCAGCCAAGTACAGAGCTACACTGAAGCTTTCTTT. Protein product: CASSQVQSYTEAFF.